Presented here are 21 T cell receptor beta chains from one specimen sequenced in a study of cytomegalovirus exposure and HLA in healthy donors. PCR employed 60 Vbeta and 13 Jbeta primers. Generated by immunoSEQ multiplex PCR, the TCRdb table keeps only in-frame clones and is missing some. The sample has some 150,000 clones; roughly four fifths are singletons. The sequenced material came from PBMCs. The receptors shown here come from a female donor in good health and CMV-seronegative.

This chain connects TRBV14 to TRBJ2-2, with D tentatively TRBD2 (7 bases). The ends were cut back, 4 bases at V and 6 bases at J, with 15 bases in the middle. In germline, CDR1 is SGHDN, CDR2 FVKESK. The CDR3 is 15 amino acids. CDR3: CASSRRIGGAGELFF. The CDR3, as DNA: TGTGCCAGCAGCCGCCGAATAGGGGGGGCCGGGGAGCTGTTTTTT.

This rearrangement joins TRBV19 to TRBJ2-1; D perhaps matches TRBD2 (5 bases). Trimming took 7 bases from V and 1 from J, leaving 14 bases between them. The V gene's germline CDR1 is LNHDA and CDR2 SQIVND (reference sequence). This CDR3 region has 15 residues. In nucleotides, the CDR3 is TGTGCCAGTAAGTCCGGGAAGGGATCCTACAATGAGCAGTTCTTC. The encoded protein is CASKSGKGSYNEQFF. The full variable domain, completed using reference TRBV19 and TRBJ2-1, is DGGITQSPKYLFRKEGQNVTLSCEQNLNHDAMYWYRQDPGQGLRLIYYSQIVNDFQKGDIAEGYSVSREKKESFPLTVTSAQKNPTAFYLCASKSGKGSYNEQFFGPGTRLTVL.

This chain connects TRBV18 to TRBJ2-5; D possibly corresponds to TRBD2 (7 bases). The CDR3 length is 18 residues. Trimming removed 3 bases at V and 5 bases at J, with 25 bases between. CDR1 KGHSH and CDR2 LQKENI come from the germline V gene. The CDR3 reads CASSPSGWSAGAVETQYF. The CDR3 coding sequence is TGTGCCAGCTCACCCTCAGGTTGGTCCGCGGGGGCCGTTGAGACCCAGTACTTC.

The genes are TRBV7-3 and TRBJ2-5; 10 bases line up with TRBD2. This CDR3 has 16 residues. The junction had 3 bases not matched to a gene; V was cut back by 1 base and J by 1 base. Germline loops: CDR1 SGHTA, CDR2 FQGTGA. This CDR3 is CASSLNSGGFQETQYF. The CDR3 bases are TGTGCCAGCAGCTTAAATAGCGGGGGGTTCCAAGAGACCCAGTACTTC.

The J gene is TRBJ1-1, the V gene TRBV5-1; TRBD1 agrees at 9 bases. V lost 3 bases to trimming and J lost 8 bases; unmatched junction nucleotides: 5. This CDR3 spans 13 amino acids. The germline CDR1 and CDR2 sequences are SGHRS and YFSETQ. The CDR3 loop is CASSWGQGYEAFF. The CDR3 nucleotides are TGCGCCAGCAGCTGGGGACAGGGTTACGAAGCTTTCTTT.

This clone was seen just once. The CDR3 protein is CASSVGVAGLVGELFF. The CDR3 nucleotides read TGTGCCAGCAGCGTAGGGGTAGCGGGGCTTGTCGGGGAGCTGTTTTTT. The chain couples TRBV9 to TRBJ2-2; 8 bases map to TRBD2. This CDR3 spans 16 amino acids. V shed 0 bases and J 7 bases; nucleotides not matched to a gene: 8. Looked up from germline, CDR1 is SGDLS and CDR2 is YYNGEE.

This rearrangement joins TRBV7-8 to TRBJ2-1; D might be TRBD2 (5 bases). In germline, CDR1 is SGHVS, CDR2 FQNEAQ. Trimming took off 5 bases at V and 5 bases at J, with 10 bases between the two ends. This CDR3 comprises 13 residues. CDR3 in DNA: TGTGCCAGCAGCCCCCGAGGGCACAATGAGCAGTTCTTC. Amino acid sequence: CASSPRGHNEQFF.

This clone was counted a few times. The chain has TRBV6-5 and TRBJ1-3, with D tentatively TRBD1 (6 bases). The CDR3 is made up of 13 amino acids. V shed 6 bases and J shed 2 bases, with 8 bases lying between them. Germline V lookup: CDR1 MNHEY, CDR2 SVGAGI. CDR3 DNA: TGTGCCAGCAGGCAGGGGCCTGGAAACACCATATATTTT. Translated: CASRQGPGNTIYF.

V usage is TRBV7-2 and J usage is TRBJ2-7; D might be TRBD1 (5 bases). V lost 5 bases and J 0 bases, leaving 17 bases between the germline ends. Per the germline V gene, CDR1 is SGHTA and CDR2 is FQGNSA. The CDR3 has 16 amino acids. The CDR3 DNA follows: TGTGCCAGCAGCCGCGATACGACAGTCAGCTCCTACGAGCAGTACTTC. This sequence encodes CASSRDTTVSSYEQYF.

The chain carries TRBV7-2 and TRBJ2-1, with 9 bases matching TRBD2. The CDR3 length is 16 residues. Germline V gene data show CDR1 as SGHTA and CDR2 as FQGNSA. The V gene end was trimmed by 1 base and the J gene end by 7 bases; junction bases not matched to a gene: 8. The CDR3, as DNA: TGTGCCAGCAGCTTAGTTCCTAGCGGGGCTATTAATGAGCAGTTCTTC. It yields the protein CASSLVPSGAINEQFF.

This clone showed up just once. V usage is TRBV7-8 and J usage is TRBJ2-5; D may be TRBD2 (5 bases). The germline CDR1 and CDR2 sequences are SGHVS and FQNEAQ. The CDR3 runs 16 residues. V was shortened by 1 base and J by 4 bases, with 16 bases between the two germline ends. CDR3 sequence: CASSLEFGERAETQYF. Written as DNA, the CDR3 is TGTGCCAGCAGCTTAGAGTTCGGCGAGAGGGCAGAGACCCAGTACTTC.

CDR3 coding DNA: TGTGCCTGGAGTGTAAGGGGACTGGGTCTTGGACTGAGCTCCTACGAGCAGTACTTC. Protein sequence: CAWSVRGLGLGLSSYEQYF. The J gene is TRBJ2-7, the V gene TRBV30, with D possibly being TRBD2 (6 bases). Germline values: CDR1 GTSNPN, CDR2 SVGIG (reference sequence). The CDR3 extends over 19 amino acids. Trimming cost V 0 bases and J 0 bases, with 24 bases left between them.

The V and J genes are TRBV6-6 and TRBJ1-4; D is unresolved. The germline V gene encodes CDR1 MNHNY and CDR2 SVGAGI (reference sequence). CDR3 length equals 15 residues. Trimming stripped 2 bases from V and 5 bases from J, with 12 bases between. CDR3 protein: CASSYRQAPNEKLFF. In nucleotides, the CDR3 is TGTGCCAGCAGTTACCGACAAGCCCCAAATGAAAAACTGTTTTTT.

V gene TRBV5-1 combines with J gene TRBJ2-3, with D tentatively TRBD1 (6 bases). CDR3 length: 16 amino acids. CDR1 and CDR2 (germline): SGHRS, YFSETQ. With 6 bases removed from V and 0 bases from J, the gap between germline ends came to 17 bases. The CDR3 nucleotides read TGCGCCAGCATAATTGCCCCAGGGGCTAGCACAGATACGCAGTATTTT. Its protein product is CASIIAPGASTDTQYF.

This chain links TRBV19 with TRBJ1-5; 7 bases fit TRBD1. V shed 4 bases, J shed 5 bases, and the junction held 5 bases outside the gene matches. CDR3 size: 14 residues. Germline CDR1 is LNHDA and CDR2 is SQIVND (reference sequence). CDR3 in amino acids: CASSTGQEYQPQHF. For the CDR3, the DNA is TGTGCCAGTAGTACCGGACAGGAATATCAGCCCCAGCATTTT. Complete variable domain (other parts from reference TRBV19 and TRBJ1-5): DGGITQSPKYLFRKEGQNVTLSCEQNLNHDAMYWYRQDPGQGLRLIYYSQIVNDFQKGDIAEGYSVSREKKESFPLTVTSAQKNPTAFYLCASSTGQEYQPQHFGDGTRLSIL.

The rearrangement joins TRBV5-1 to TRBJ2-3, with D perhaps matching TRBD2 (6 bases). V was clipped by 4 bases and J by 2 bases, with 11 bases between them. Germline CDR1 and CDR2: SGHRS and YFSETQ. This CDR3 region has 14 residues. The DNA of the CDR3 is TGCGCCAGCAGCATATCGGGGGACACAGATACGCAGTATTTT. Protein sequence: CASSISGDTDTQYF. Using reference TRBV5-1 and TRBJ2-3 for the parts outside the CDR3, the full variable domain is KAGVTQTPRYLIKTRGQQVTLSCSPISGHRSVSWYQQTPGQGLQFLFEYFSETQRNKGNFPGRFSGRQFSNSRSEMNVSTLELGDSALYLCASSISGDTDTQYFGPGTRLTVL.

V gene TRBV28 combines with J gene TRBJ1-2, with D perhaps TRBD1 (6 bases). The CDR3 consists of 15 residues. V gave up 7 bases and J gave up 3 bases, with 18 bases separating them. The V gene's germline CDR1 is MDHEN and CDR2 SYDVKM. The CDR3, as DNA: TGTGCCAGCACCGAGGGGCAGGGGAGAGACTATGGCTACACCTTC. Protein: CASTEGQGRDYGYTF.

The chain has TRBV28 and TRBJ1-5; D may be TRBD1 (6 bases). V shed 3 bases and J shed 1 base, with 10 bases lying between them. Germline V lookup: CDR1 MDHEN, CDR2 SYDVKM. This CDR3 contains 15 residues. The CDR3: CASSFLTGSNQPQHF. CDR3 nucleotide sequence: TGTGCCAGCAGTTTTCTTACAGGGAGCAATCAGCCCCAGCATTTT.

V and J are TRBV27 and TRBJ2-2; no definite D call. Trimming cost V 6 bases and J 0 bases, with 11 bases left between them. Per the germline V gene, CDR1 is MNHEY and CDR2 is SMNVEV (reference sequence). CDR3 size: 15 residues. CDR3 sequence (DNA): TGTGCCAGCAGCCCCCTTAACTCGAACACCGGGGAGCTGTTTTTT. This sequence encodes CASSPLNSNTGELFF.

This rearrangement joins TRBV19 to TRBJ2-7; tentative D call: TRBD2 (5 bases). Germline assignment: CDR1 LNHDA and CDR2 SQIVND (reference sequence). V was shortened by 6 bases and J by 0 bases, with 9 bases between the two germline ends. CDR3 length equals 13 residues. CDR3 amino acids: CASRPGSSYEQYF. The CDR3 DNA sequence: TGTGCCAGTAGGCCGGGGAGCTCCTACGAGCAGTACTTC. Full variable domain (rest looked up from reference TRBV19 and TRBJ2-7): DGGITQSPKYLFRKEGQNVTLSCEQNLNHDAMYWYRQDPGQGLRLIYYSQIVNDFQKGDIAEGYSVSREKKESFPLTVTSAQKNPTAFYLCASRPGSSYEQYFGPGTRLTVT.

The genes are TRBV10-1 and TRBJ2-7; TRBD2 matches at 8 bases. The CDR3 length is 20 residues. V lost 1 base and J lost 4; bases outside the gene matches: 21. The V gene's germline CDR1 is WNHNN and CDR2 SYGVQD (reference sequence). The CDR3 coding sequence is TGCGCCAGCAGTGAGTACCCGGGTGTTTGGAGCGGGAGTAATGGGTACGAGCAGTACTTC. Translating gives CASSEYPGVWSGSNGYEQYF.